This note documents a single TCR beta chain sequence. The data belong to a study of T cells in Graves' hyperthyroidism and ophthalmopathy. RNA transcripts provided the source from which TCR beta CDR3 regions were amplified. RT-PCR in the first round (using the HTBI primer set) targeted the TCR CDR3. MiXCR was run by TCRdb on the multiplex PCR reads, yielding one entry per CDR3 protein. The sample carries 370,000 or so distinct CDR3 sequences, approximately 13% recorded once. This CDR3 has 12 residues. V lost 5 bases to trimming and J lost 10 bases, with 12 bases between them. Clinical symptoms, serum thyroxine and TRAb, thyroid ultrasound and orbital computed tomography were used for the diagnoses.

Sequencing was performed on blood. This sequence originates from a man younger than 40 with Graves' hyperthyroidism that later progressed to Graves' ophthalmopathy. The J gene is TRBJ2-1, the V gene TRBV12-3 or TRBV12-4; a possible D gene is TRBD1 (5 bases). The CDR3: CASSPPPGEQFF. The CDR3 DNA reads as TGTGCCAGCAGTCCGCCTCCAGGGGAGCAGTTCTTC.